This T cell receptor beta chain was sequenced for a study of shared clonotypes between healthy human individuals. Study observations and caveats: Sampling involved blood alone; tissue repertoires likely differ.

The study used approximately 92 million PBMCs per unsorted sample for genomic DNA. The CDR3 totals 11 residues. Germline CDR1 MNHEY, CDR2 SMNVEV (reference sequence). Trimming shortened V by 6 bases and J by 5 bases, and 8 bases separated the two germline ends. Points on this clone: Its antigen is unknown.

In the original workflow: For the immunoSEQ data, sequences were junction-only without quality scores, so filtering differed. The assay was immunoSEQ multiplex PCR, and TCRdb's table has in-frame clones only and misses some. V and J calls and clone size come straight from that table; D and trimming were deduced from the DNA. The profile shows 97,000 or so clones, 40% to 55% of them singletons. V gene TRBV27 combines with J gene TRBJ2-7; D is unclear. The specimen sequenced was PBMCs. This receptor was taken from a woman in her thirties or forties in good health. Some clones in this sample may be carry-over from other donors' samples. The CDR3 region has the DNA TGTGCCAGCAGGAGTTTCCACGAGCAGTACTTC. Its protein product is CASRSFHEQYF.